The entry that follows covers one TCR beta chain sequence. Its antigen is unidentified. V lost 6 bases to trimming and J lost 9 bases; unmatched junction nucleotides: 7. Germline values: CDR1 LNHDA, CDR2 SQIVND (reference sequence). CDR3 length: 13 amino acids. These data are taken from a study of T cells in localized non-small cell lung cancer. Study observations and caveats: Adjacent lung exhibited a median of about 57 among the 100 most abundant tumor clones. Elevated circulating T cell density in blood was associated with longer overall survival. Tumor showed lower T cell clonality than uninvolved adjacent lung, where it was highest.

Method: immunoSEQ multiplex PCR; TCRdb's copy keeps in-frame clones and lacks some. This table has tens of thousands of clones, approximately 80% appearing once. This TCR derives from a male donor at least 60 years old with stage III squamous cell lung carcinoma. The source was peripheral blood, collected before any cancer treatment. The chain recombines TRBV19 with TRBJ2-2; 7 nucleotides align to TRBD1. The CDR3 reads CASSSRGRRELFF. CDR3 DNA sequence: TGTGCCAGTAGCTCAAGGGGGCGCAGGGAGCTGTTTTTT.